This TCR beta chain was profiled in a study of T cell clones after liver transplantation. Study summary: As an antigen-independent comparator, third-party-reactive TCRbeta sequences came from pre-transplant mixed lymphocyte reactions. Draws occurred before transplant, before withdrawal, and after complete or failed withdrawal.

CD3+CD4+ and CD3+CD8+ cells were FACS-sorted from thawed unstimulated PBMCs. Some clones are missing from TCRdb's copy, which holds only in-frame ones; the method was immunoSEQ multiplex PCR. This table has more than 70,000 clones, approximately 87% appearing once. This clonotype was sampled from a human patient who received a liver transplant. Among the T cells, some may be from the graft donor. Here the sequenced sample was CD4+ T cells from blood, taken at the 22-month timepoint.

The CDR3 spells CASSPRGTGGGTEAFF. The CDR3 DNA follows: TGTGCCAGCAGCCCCAGGGGGACAGGGGGCGGCACTGAAGCTTTCTTT. The chain uses TRBV7-2 and TRBJ1-1, with 12 positions matching TRBD1. The CDR3 covers 16 residues. The ends lost 5 bases at V and 4 bases at J; junction bases unmatched: 8. Germline V CDR1 and CDR2: SGHTA, FQGNSA.